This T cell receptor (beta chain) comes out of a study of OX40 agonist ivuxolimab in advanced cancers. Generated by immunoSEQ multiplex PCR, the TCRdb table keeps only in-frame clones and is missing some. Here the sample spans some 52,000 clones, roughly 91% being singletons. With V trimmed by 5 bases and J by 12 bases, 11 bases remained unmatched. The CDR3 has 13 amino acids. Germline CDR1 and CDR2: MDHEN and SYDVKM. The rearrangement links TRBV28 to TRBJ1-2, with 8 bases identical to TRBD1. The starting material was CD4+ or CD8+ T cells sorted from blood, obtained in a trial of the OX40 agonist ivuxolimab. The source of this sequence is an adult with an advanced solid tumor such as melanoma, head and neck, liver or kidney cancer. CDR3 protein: CASSLTGTGNDTF. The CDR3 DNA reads TGTGCCAGCAGTCTAACTGGGACAGGAAATGACACCTTC.